This TCR beta chain was captured in a study of beta chain features in type 1 diabetes. Reverse transcribing all isolated RNA meant expressed TCRB transcripts were sequenced. TCRdb keeps only in-frame clones here, not all; method: immunoSEQ multiplex PCR. The table records about 160,000 clones, 6.5% to 8.5% of them present only once. The CDR3 is 13 amino acids. The V gene's germline CDR1 is SGHDT and CDR2 YYEEEE. The V gene lost 4 bases and the J gene lost 4 bases, with 11 bases spanning the gap. This clone was observed a handful of times. Its antigen is currently unknown. General study findings and limits: Significant though moderate, a shortening of TCRB CDR3s appeared in all four CD4+ subsets of Type 1 diabetes patients.

The chain employs TRBV5-6 and TRBJ1-1, with D perhaps TRBD1 (6 bases). The TCR sequence derives from a woman between 18 and 29 years old with type 1 diabetes. What was sequenced was central memory CD4+ T cells from blood. The CDR3 nucleotides are TGTGCCAGCAGCCGACAGGTGGGCACTGAAGCTTTCTTT. Translated: CASSRQVGTEAFF.